The next 18 T cell receptor beta chains were all read from a single sample in a study of regulatory T cells in long-lasting Graves disease. Indicated time point: newly diagnosed GD, antithyroid drugs for less than 3 months. Following extraction of RNA from PBMCs, that RNA was used to make the TCR library. Libraries of TCR beta came from iRepertoire HTBI primers plus Arm-PCR of CDR3 regions. Each CDR3 protein is one row after TCRdb ran MiXCR on the multiplex PCR reads. The profile covers more than 400,000 distinct CDR3 sequences, with 15% to 20% appearing a single time and roughly an eighth taken by the ten largest. In addition, the sample was reused for a study of T cells in Graves' hyperthyroidism and ophthalmopathy.

This specimen consisted of peripheral blood mononuclear cells (PBMCs), obtained at new diagnosis, from a patient treated with antithyroid drugs. These receptors all come from a man between 35 and 55 years old with Graves disease.

This clonotype occurred many times. The chain has TRBV3-1 and TRBJ2-7; D might be TRBD1 or TRBD2, each matching 5 bases. The CDR3 spans 14 residues. CDR1 LGHDT and CDR2 YNNKEL come from the germline V gene (reference sequence). V was shortened by 4 bases and J by 1 base, with 11 bases between the two germline ends. The chain's CDR3 is CASSRRDGSYEQYF. The CDR3 nucleotides read TGTGCCAGCAGCCGCCGGGACGGTTCCTACGAGCAGTACTTC.

This clonotype was observed at least ten times. The chain uses TRBV24-1 and TRBJ2-1, with 7 bases aligning to TRBD2. V was clipped by 3 bases and J by 2 bases; unmatched bases: 3. From germline, CDR1 is KGHDR and CDR2 SFDVKD. The CDR3 length is 15 residues. CDR3: CATSDAGAPYNEQFF. The CDR3 region has the DNA TGTGCCACCAGTGATGCGGGAGCTCCCTACAATGAGCAGTTCTTC.

This rearrangement joins TRBV19 to TRBJ1-2; tentative D call: TRBD1 (6 bases). There are 15 residues in the CDR3. V was cut by 3 bases and J by 8 bases, with 19 bases left in between. Germline-derived CDR1 and CDR2 are LNHDA and SQIVND (reference sequence). The CDR3 DNA reads TGTGCCAGTAGTATGAGCGGGGGCAGGGGAAACGGCTACACCTTC. Protein: CASSMSGGRGNGYTF.

This clonotype showed up many times. V and J are TRBV9 and TRBJ2-1; D remains unclear. CDR3 length equals 15 residues. Germline values: CDR1 SGDLS, CDR2 YYNGEE. Between the trimmed V and J ends, which lost 0 bases and 5 bases, there was a span of 12 bases. The CDR3 DNA reads as TGTGCCAGCAGCGTAGCTCCGGAAAGCCACAATGAGCAGTTCTTC. As protein: CASSVAPESHNEQFF.

V and J are TRBV7-9 and TRBJ2-1; 10 bases are a match to TRBD2. There are 18 residues in the CDR3. Germline-derived CDR1 and CDR2 are SEHNR and FQNEAQ (reference sequence). The J segment lost 0 bases and the V segment lost 4 bases, leaving 9 bases of the junction unmatched. The CDR3 loop is CASSSGLAPASSYNEQFF. The DNA for the CDR3 is TGTGCCAGCAGCTCGGGACTAGCGCCAGCGAGCTCCTACAATGAGCAGTTCTTC.

This clonotype was recorded at least ten times. V and J are TRBV28 and TRBJ1-5; tentatively, D is TRBD1 (6 bases). Germline V lookup: CDR1 MDHEN, CDR2 SYDVKM. Trimming took 7 bases from V and 3 from J, leaving 19 bases between them. The CDR3 is 16 residues long. The CDR3 protein is CASKGRTDSPNQPQHF. DNA for the CDR3: TGTGCCAGCAAGGGTCGGACAGACAGTCCCAATCAGCCCCAGCATTTT.

This clonotype has more than one count but fewer than ten. This chain joins TRBV6-9 and TRBJ2-1, with TRBD2 identical over 8 bases. The CDR3 is 17 residues long. Germline lookup yields CDR1 MNHGY and CDR2 SVAAGI. V was pared by 3 bases and J by 8 bases, with 15 bases of the junction left unmatched. The CDR3 DNA reads as TGTGCCAGCAGTTACGGGCGCGGGACTAGAAGGAACGATGAGCAGTTCTTC. It translates to CASSYGRGTRRNDEQFF.

With regard to this clonotype: This may be a read error, as it is one base from a much larger clone. The chain employs TRBV7-2 and TRBJ2-2; a possible D gene is TRBD2 (5 bases). In germline, CDR1 is SGHTA, CDR2 FQGNSA. This CDR3 is built from 15 residues. CDR3 region: CASSFRTSNAGELFF. Here the CDR3 DNA reads TGTGCCAGCAGCTTTCGGACTTCGAACGCCGGGGAGCTGTTTTTT.

There are many counts of this clonotype. The V gene is TRBV12-3 or TRBV12-4, the J gene TRBJ1-5; D unresolved. This CDR3 is 16 amino acids long. Trimming took 2 bases from V and 0 from J, leaving 11 bases between them. The CDR3 here is CASSLYSGSSNQPQHF. The CDR3 nucleotides read TGTGCCAGCAGTTTATATTCGGGGTCTAGCAATCAGCCCCAGCATTTT.

The table lists this clonotype with a few counts. This rearrangement joins TRBV4-1 to TRBJ1-2; 11 bases match TRBD1. This CDR3 spans 16 amino acids. V was clipped by 4 bases and J by 4 bases; unmatched bases: 8. Germline CDR1 MGHRA, CDR2 YSYEKL. The CDR3 reads CASSPSDRGRRYGYTF. CDR3 nucleotides: TGCGCCAGCAGCCCTTCGGACAGGGGGCGACGCTATGGCTACACCTTC.

The CDR3 protein is CASRDRANQPQHF. DNA of the CDR3: TGTGCCAGTAGGGACAGGGCCAATCAGCCCCAGCATTTT. This chain links TRBV19 with TRBJ1-5; 8 bases are shared with TRBD1. V lost 6 bases and J lost 3; bases outside the gene matches: 1. The CDR3 runs to 13 residues. Per the germline V gene, CDR1 is LNHDA and CDR2 is SQIVND (reference sequence).

This clonotype has only a few counts. The chain links TRBV19 to TRBJ2-1; TRBD2 matches at 13 bases. The germline V gene encodes CDR1 LNHDA and CDR2 SQIVND (reference sequence). V gave up 8 bases and J gave up 4 bases; unmatched junction bases: 5. The CDR3 runs to 15 residues. The CDR3 sequence is CASGGLAGPYNEQFF. The CDR3 nucleotides are TGTGCCAGTGGGGGACTAGCGGGACCTTACAATGAGCAGTTCTTC.

CDR3 DNA sequence: TGTGCCAGCAGCCAGACACGGACGGACGGAACGCTAGTGGGCAATCAGCCCCAGCATTTT. The encoded protein is CASSQTRTDGTLVGNQPQHF. The rearrangement joins TRBV6-1 to TRBJ1-5; D is uncertain. Germline assignment: CDR1 MNHNS and CDR2 SASEGT. V was cut by 6 bases and J by 2 bases, with 29 bases left in between. This CDR3 comprises 20 residues.

This clonotype was detected a few times. The chain uses TRBV28 and TRBJ1-1, with 7 bases fitting TRBD1. CDR3 length: 15 residues. Trimming cost V 2 bases and J 4 bases; bases outside gene matches: 7. Germline values: CDR1 MDHEN, CDR2 SYDVKM. The CDR3 sequence: CASSLRGGIGTEAFF. CDR3 nucleotides: TGTGCCAGCAGTTTACGAGGGGGCATCGGCACTGAAGCTTTCTTT.

This clonotype was seen many times. V and J are TRBV12-3 or TRBV12-4 and TRBJ2-3; 13 positions agree with TRBD2. The end of the DNA is better explained by TRBJ2-5, so the J call may be wrong. The CDR3 extends over 18 amino acids. In nucleotides, the CDR3 is TGTGCCAGCAGTTTCCGGACTAGCGGGAGCAGGGGTTTTGTGACCCAGTACTTC. Encoded protein: CASSFRTSGSRGFVTQYF.

Details on this clonotype: A much more abundant neighbour one base away suggests this may be a read error. The CDR3 here is CAISATYEQYF. DNA for the CDR3: TGTGCCATCAGTGCCACCTACGAGCAGTACTTC. The chain links TRBV10-3 to TRBJ2-7; D not certain. This CDR3 is built from 11 residues. The V end lost 4 bases, the J end lost 2 bases, and 3 bases lay between the germline ends. Germline CDR1 ENHRY, CDR2 SYGVKD.

A few counts support this clonotype. The chain joins TRBV5-6 to TRBJ2-3; 16 positions agree with TRBD2. Germline CDR1 reads SGHDT; CDR2 reads YYEEEE. The V segment lost 4 bases and the J segment 0 bases; nucleotides outside the gene matches: 11. CDR3 size: 20 residues. The CDR3 DNA follows: TGTGCCAGCAGCGGGGGGGGACTAGCGGGAGGGGTTTGGAGCACAGATACGCAGTATTTT. It specifies CASSGGGLAGGVWSTDTQYF.

This clonotype was counted a single time. This chain connects TRBV9 to TRBJ2-4; TRBD2 might be the D (6 bases). The CDR3 loop spans 13 amino acids. Trimming removed 2 bases from V and 8 bases from J, with 11 bases in between. Per germline, CDR1 SGDLS and CDR2 YYNGEE. CDR3 residues: CASSVDYGDIQYF. The CDR3 DNA follows: TGTGCCAGCAGCGTGGACTATGGGGACATTCAGTACTTC.